The clone carrying this T cell receptor (beta chain) appeared a single time. The germline CDR1 and CDR2 sequences are SGHNT and YYREEE (reference sequence). V shed 4 bases and J 9 bases; nucleotides not matched to a gene: 17. This CDR3 region has 17 residues. With 60 Vbeta and 13 Jbeta primers, the PCR was carried out. The protocol was immunoSEQ multiplex PCR, while the TCRdb copy is restricted to in-frame clones and leaves out a portion. The data contain some 93,000 clones, 9.4% of them seen just once; the ten biggest clones take up 5.1%. This sample is part of a study of cytomegalovirus exposure and HLA in healthy donors.

This sequence was found in a middle-aged man in good health and CMV-seropositive. The chain recombines TRBV5-4 with TRBJ2-1; TRBD1 agrees at 9 bases. Input material: PBMCs. CDR3 nucleotides: TGTGCCAGCAGCGGGGGGACAGGGAGGTCCCGTATGGCTGAGCAGTTCTTC. It yields the protein CASSGGTGRSRMAEQFF.